The next 23 T cell receptor beta chains were all read from a single sample in a study of regulatory T cells in long-lasting Graves disease. Combining iRepertoire HTBI primers with Arm-PCR of CDR3 regions, the authors built TCR beta libraries. TCRdb independently ran MiXCR on the multiplex PCR reads; one entry per CDR3 protein. The repertoire consists of hundreds of thousands of distinct CDR3 sequences, with over 15% occurring once and the leading ten covering about 36%. The time point was: newly diagnosed GD, antithyroid drugs for less than 3 months. The TCR library used RNA extracted from PBMCs. Sequences were derived from peripheral blood mononuclear cells (PBMCs), sampled at new diagnosis, from a patient treated with antithyroid drugs. The receptors here all came from a female donor with Graves disease.

Ten or more counts support this clonotype. The genes are TRBV27 and TRBJ2-4, with 10 bases aligning to TRBD2. The CDR3 has 18 residues. Germline V gene data show CDR1 as MNHEY and CDR2 as SMNVEV (reference sequence). With 6 bases clipped from V and 9 bases from J, the junction kept 20 bases outside the gene matches. For the CDR3, the DNA is TGTGCCAGCAGCCAATCTCCCAGATCTAGCGGGAGCGGAAGCATTCAGTACTTC. Translation: CASSQSPRSSGSGSIQYF.

This clonotype was counted at least ten times. The chain uses TRBV3-1 and TRBJ1-3, with no clear D. Germline V CDR1 and CDR2: LGHDT, YNNKEL (reference sequence). V was shortened by 0 bases and J by 0 bases, with 6 bases between the two germline ends. This CDR3 spans 15 amino acids. The CDR3 is CASSQDQNSGNTIYF. DNA of the CDR3: TGTGCCAGCAGCCAAGATCAAAACTCTGGAAACACCATATATTTT.

This clonotype was recorded many times. The chain carries TRBV2 and TRBJ1-2; D is possibly TRBD1 (5 bases). Germline lookup yields CDR1 SNHLY and CDR2 FYNNEI. The CDR3 totals 15 residues. V shed 7 bases and J shed 6 bases, with 21 bases lying between them. In nucleotides, the CDR3 is TGTGCCAGCATCACCTCACGTGGGGGGGAAGATGGCTACACCTTC. Translating gives CASITSRGGEDGYTF.

There are many counts of this clonotype. The chain couples TRBV7-9 to TRBJ2-1; tentative D call: TRBD1 (6 bases). The CDR3 runs to 14 residues. Germline CDR1 is SEHNR and CDR2 is FQNEAQ (reference sequence). The V gene lost 4 bases and the J gene lost 9 bases, with 16 bases spanning the gap. CDR3 in DNA: TGTGCCAGCAGCTCAAGGGCAGGGGTGGGTGAGCAGTTCTTC. It translates to CASSSRAGVGEQFF.

V is TRBV7-2 and J is TRBJ2-7; no definite D call. CDR1 and CDR2 (germline): SGHTA, FQGNSA. This CDR3 spans 14 amino acids. V was clipped by 7 bases and J by 3 bases, with 16 bases between them. The CDR3 coding sequence is TGTGCCAGCACCTCCCAAGCAGCTCTCTACGAGCAGTACTTC. Translated, it gives CASTSQAALYEQYF. The complete variable domain, with remaining parts taken from reference TRBV7-2 and TRBJ2-7, reads GAGVSQSPSNKVTEKGKDVELRCDPISGHTALYWYRQSLGQGLEFLIYFQGNSAPDKSGLPSDRFSAERTGGSVSTLTIQRTQQEDSAVYLCASTSQAALYEQYFGPGTRLTVT.

For this clonotype: The junction differs from germline at one of its ends, possibly a read error. This chain joins TRBV28 and TRBJ2-7; weak D call: TRBD2 (6 bases). Germline V gives CDR1 MDHEN, CDR2 SYDVKM. The CDR3 has 16 residues. CDR3 in amino acids: CAGSLNSFGSTGEQYF. CDR3 in DNA: TGTGCCGGCAGTTTAAACTCCTTCGGGAGCACGGGGGAGCAGTACTTC.

This clonotype was detected many times. This sequence joins TRBV25-1 and TRBJ2-7; possible D gene TRBD1, 5 bases. CDR3 length: 14 amino acids. Trimming cost V 3 bases and J 2 bases, with 11 bases left between them. Germline CDR1 and CDR2: MGHDK and SYGVNS. The DNA of the CDR3 is TGTGCCAGCAGTGATGCAGGGTTCCCCTACGAGCAGTACTTC. The encoded protein is CASSDAGFPYEQYF.

This clonotype was recorded many times. The chain couples TRBV6-1 to TRBJ2-2; tentatively, D is TRBD2 (6 bases). V lost 5 bases to trimming and J lost 6 bases, with 10 bases between them. The CDR3 is 13 amino acids. The V gene's germline CDR1 is MNHNS and CDR2 SASEGT. CDR3 in amino acids: CASSNTSPGELFF. CDR3 coding DNA: TGTGCCAGCAGTAATACTAGCCCCGGGGAGCTGTTTTTT.

Many counts were recorded for this clonotype. The V call is TRBV6-1, the J call TRBJ2-1, with TRBD2 matching 11 bases. The germline V gene has CDR1 MNHNS and CDR2 SASEGT. Trimming cost V 6 bases and J 1 base; bases outside gene matches: 5. This CDR3 region has 16 residues. The CDR3 DNA follows: TGTGCCAGCAGAGCAACTAGCGGGAGTTCCTACAATGAGCAGTTCTTC. The encoded protein is CASRATSGSSYNEQFF.

In the case of this clonotype: At one end, the junction sequence differs from germline, possibly due to a read error. CDR3 loop: CATSDPTGSYGYAF. Here the CDR3 DNA reads TGTGCCACCAGTGACCCGACAGGGAGCTATGGCTACGCCTTC. The V and J genes are TRBV24-1 and TRBJ1-2, with 7 bases that match TRBD1. This CDR3 contains 14 residues. Germline CDR1 reads KGHDR; CDR2 reads SFDVKD.

This clonotype was counted at least ten times. The rearrangement joins TRBV2 to TRBJ1-2; tentatively, D is TRBD1 (5 bases). The germline V gene encodes CDR1 SNHLY and CDR2 FYNNEI. The CDR3 contains 15 residues. The V gene lost 3 bases and the J gene lost 4 bases, with 15 bases spanning the gap. The CDR3 here is CASSDQGVSGYGYTF. The CDR3 bases are TGTGCCAGCAGTGACCAAGGGGTTTCCGGCTATGGCTACACCTTC. The whole variable domain, remainder taken from reference TRBV2 and TRBJ1-2, is EPEVTQTPSHQVTQMGQEVILRCVPISNHLYFYWYRQILGQKVEFLVSFYNNEISEKSEIFDDQFSVERPDGSNFTLKIRSTKLEDSAMYFCASSDQGVSGYGYTFGSGTRLTVV.

This clonotype was counted a few times. The rearrangement uses TRBV10-3 and TRBJ1-6; no firm D call. Per the germline V gene, CDR1 is ENHRY and CDR2 is SYGVKD. V lost 10 bases and J lost 8, with 15 bases in between. This CDR3 has 13 amino acids. The CDR3 protein is CATNDPTYSPLHF. Here the CDR3 DNA reads TGTGCCACAAACGACCCAACGTATTCACCCCTCCACTTT.

The chain has TRBV6-2 or TRBV6-3 and TRBJ2-1; 13 bases agree with TRBD2. CDR1 MNHEY and CDR2 SVGEGT come from the germline V gene. The CDR3 totals 14 residues. After removal of 8 bases from V and 5 bases from J, the junction contained 3 bases not matched to a gene. Here the CDR3 reads CASAGLAGNNEQFF. Here the CDR3 DNA reads TGTGCCAGCGCGGGACTAGCGGGAAACAATGAGCAGTTCTTC.

This clonotype was detected ten times or more. The rearrangement uses TRBV7-2 and TRBJ2-3; 8 bases fit TRBD2. CDR3 length: 16 residues. Germline-derived CDR1 and CDR2 are SGHTA and FQGNSA. J lost 6 bases, V lost 3 bases, and 11 bases had no gene match. Written as DNA, the CDR3 is TGTGCCAGCAGCTTGTCCCGCGGGGGGCGGACGGATACGCAGTATTTT. This translates into CASSLSRGGRTDTQYF. Full variable domain (rest looked up from reference TRBV7-2 and TRBJ2-3): GAGVSQSPSNKVTEKGKDVELRCDPISGHTALYWYRQSLGQGLEFLIYFQGNSAPDKSGLPSDRFSAERTGGSVSTLTIQRTQQEDSAVYLCASSLSRGGRTDTQYFGPGTRLTVL.

This clonotype showed up many times. The chain employs TRBV5-6 and TRBJ2-7; D ambiguous. The germline gives CDR1 SGHDT, CDR2 YYEEEE. There are 14 residues in the CDR3. The V end lost 0 bases, the J end lost 3 bases, and 10 bases lay between the germline ends. This chain's CDR3 is CASSLGTVSYEQYF. CDR3 nucleotides: TGTGCCAGCAGCTTGGGGACGGTGAGCTACGAGCAGTACTTC.

In its sample, this clonotype was seen many times. V and J are TRBV11-2 and TRBJ2-2; D uncertain. The CDR3 length is 15 residues. V lost 5 bases to trimming and J lost 5 bases, with 15 bases between them. CDR1 and CDR2 from the germline V gene are SGHAT and FQNNGV. CDR3 bases: TGTGCCAGCAGCCCCGGGTTAGCTTTAACCGGGGAGCTGTTTTTT. This translates into CASSPGLALTGELFF.

This clonotype was picked up many times. This sequence joins TRBV20-1 and TRBJ1-6; a weak D match, TRBD1 (6 bases). Germline lookup yields CDR1 DFQATT and CDR2 SNEGSKA (reference sequence). The CDR3 contains 16 residues. Between the trimmed V and J ends, which lost 1 base and 4 bases, there was a span of 14 bases. The chain's CDR3 is CSARGRPTGYNSPLHF. CDR3 coding DNA: TGCAGTGCTAGAGGTCGACCGACAGGTTATAATTCACCCCTCCACTTT.

At least ten counts were recorded for this clonotype. The chain is built from TRBV28 and TRBJ2-7; D may be TRBD2 (5 bases). Looked up from germline, CDR1 is MDHEN and CDR2 is SYDVKM. This CDR3 is built from 13 residues. The germline V and J ends were trimmed by 10 bases and 0 bases, with 13 bases remaining between them. The CDR3 region has the DNA TGTGCCACCCATGGGGAGTCCTCCTACGAGCAGTACTTC. Protein product: CATHGESSYEQYF.

CDR3 nucleotides: TGCAGTGCTAGAGATGGCGTCTCCCGGGGGGAGACCCAGTACTTC. Translation gives CSARDGVSRGETQYF. This chain uses TRBV20-1 with TRBJ2-5; D may be TRBD2 (6 bases). V dropped 0 bases and J dropped 5 bases, with 16 bases sitting between them. The CDR3 totals 15 residues. In germline, CDR1 is DFQATT, CDR2 SNEGSKA (reference sequence).

This clonotype was counted at least ten times. J is TRBJ1-2 and V is TRBV19, with a tentative D call TRBD1 (5 bases). The V gene's germline CDR1 is LNHDA and CDR2 SQIVND (reference sequence). The CDR3 covers 16 residues. V was pared by 5 bases and J by 4 bases, with 20 bases between. The CDR3 spells CASSPRDARTFYGYTF. In nucleotides, the CDR3 is TGTGCCAGTAGTCCCCGGGACGCCAGGACTTTCTATGGCTACACCTTC.

This clonotype was found many times. The chain joins TRBV12-3 or TRBV12-4 to TRBJ1-1, with D hard to call. Trimming took off 2 bases at V and 1 base at J, with 5 bases between the two ends. The CDR3 sequence is 13 residues long. The CDR3 sequence: CASSLRQNTEAFF. The CDR3 DNA follows: TGTGCCAGCAGTTTAAGACAGAACACTGAAGCTTTCTTT.

This clonotype occurred many times. The chain combines TRBV27 with TRBJ1-4, with TRBD1 as a possible D gene (5 bases). Trimming left V 4 bases short and J 9 bases short, with 12 bases between. The CDR3 spans 13 residues. Germline V gives CDR1 MNHEY, CDR2 SMNVEV (reference sequence). The CDR3 reads CASSSSVGQKLFF. Here the CDR3 DNA reads TGTGCCAGCAGTTCTTCAGTGGGACAAAAACTGTTTTTT. Full variable domain (outside the CDR3, taken from reference TRBV27 and TRBJ1-4): EAQVTQNPRYLITVTGKKLTVTCSQNMNHEYMSWYRQDPGLGLRQIYYSMNVEVTDKGDVPEGYKVSRKEKRNFPLILESPSPNQTSLYFCASSSSVGQKLFFGSGTQLSVL.

This clonotype was counted between two and nine times. DNA of the CDR3: TGTGCCAGCGTAGGGAGCCGTAACTATGGCTACACCTTC. Its translation is CASVGSRNYGYTF. This chain uses TRBV28 with TRBJ1-2; D ambiguous. Germline-derived CDR1 and CDR2 are MDHEN and SYDVKM. The CDR3 has 13 amino acids. V shed 8 bases and J shed 1 base, with 11 bases lying between them.